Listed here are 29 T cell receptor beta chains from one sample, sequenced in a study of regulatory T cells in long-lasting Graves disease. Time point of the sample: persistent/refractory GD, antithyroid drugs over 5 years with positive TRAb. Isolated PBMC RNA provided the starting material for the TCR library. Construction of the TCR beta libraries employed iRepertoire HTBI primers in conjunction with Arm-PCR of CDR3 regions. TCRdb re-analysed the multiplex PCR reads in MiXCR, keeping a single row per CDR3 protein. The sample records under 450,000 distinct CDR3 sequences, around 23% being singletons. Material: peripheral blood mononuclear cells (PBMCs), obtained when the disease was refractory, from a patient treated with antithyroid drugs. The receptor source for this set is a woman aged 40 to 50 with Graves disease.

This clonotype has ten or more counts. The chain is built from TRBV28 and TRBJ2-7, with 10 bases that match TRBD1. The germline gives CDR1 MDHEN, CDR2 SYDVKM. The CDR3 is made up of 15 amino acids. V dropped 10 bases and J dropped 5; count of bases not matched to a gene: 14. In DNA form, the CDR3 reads TGTGCCATCGGGGGGGCGGGACAGGGGTGGAACGAGCAGTACTTC. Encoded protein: CAIGGAGQGWNEQYF. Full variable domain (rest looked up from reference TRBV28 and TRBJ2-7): DVKVTQSSRYLVKRTGEKVFLECVQDMDHENMFWYRQDPGLGLRLIYFSYDVKMKEKGDIPEGYSVSREKKERFSLILESASTNQTSMYLCAIGGAGQGWNEQYFGPGTRLTVT.

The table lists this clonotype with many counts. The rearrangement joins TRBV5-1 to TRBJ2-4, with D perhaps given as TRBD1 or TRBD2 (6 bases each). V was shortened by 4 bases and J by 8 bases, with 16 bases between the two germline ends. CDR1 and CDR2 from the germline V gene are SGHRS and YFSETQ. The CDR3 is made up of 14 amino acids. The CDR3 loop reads CASSPMGGMDIQYF. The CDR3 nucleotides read TGCGCCAGCAGCCCCATGGGGGGCATGGACATTCAGTACTTC.

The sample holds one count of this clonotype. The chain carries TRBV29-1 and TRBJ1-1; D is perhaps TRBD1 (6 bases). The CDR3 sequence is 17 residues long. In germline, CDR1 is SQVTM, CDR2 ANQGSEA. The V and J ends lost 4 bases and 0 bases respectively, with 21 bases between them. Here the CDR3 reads CSVVRARGLEMNTEAFF. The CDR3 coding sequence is TGCAGCGTTGTAAGAGCCAGGGGCCTGGAGATGAACACTGAAGCTTTCTTT.

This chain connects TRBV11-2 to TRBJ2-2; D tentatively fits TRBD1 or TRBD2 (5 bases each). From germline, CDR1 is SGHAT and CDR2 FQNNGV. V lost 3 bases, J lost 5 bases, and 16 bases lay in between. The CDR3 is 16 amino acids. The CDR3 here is CASSFLSGTVTGELFF. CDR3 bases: TGTGCCAGCAGCTTTCTATCCGGGACGGTAACCGGGGAGCTGTTTTTT.

The CDR3 sequence: CSVDRGQVNEQFF. The CDR3 bases are TGCAGCGTTGACAGGGGGCAGGTCAATGAGCAGTTCTTC. This chain connects TRBV20-1 to TRBJ2-1; 10 nucleotides agree with TRBD1. The V gene's germline CDR1 is DFQATT and CDR2 SNEGSKA (reference sequence). This CDR3 region has 13 residues.

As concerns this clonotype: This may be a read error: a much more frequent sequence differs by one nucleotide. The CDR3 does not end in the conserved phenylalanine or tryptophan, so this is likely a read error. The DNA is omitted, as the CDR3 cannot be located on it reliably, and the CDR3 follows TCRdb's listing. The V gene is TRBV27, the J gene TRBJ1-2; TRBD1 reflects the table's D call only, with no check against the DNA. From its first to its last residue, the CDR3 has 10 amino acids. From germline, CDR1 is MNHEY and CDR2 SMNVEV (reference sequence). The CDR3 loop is CASTPGAGKN.

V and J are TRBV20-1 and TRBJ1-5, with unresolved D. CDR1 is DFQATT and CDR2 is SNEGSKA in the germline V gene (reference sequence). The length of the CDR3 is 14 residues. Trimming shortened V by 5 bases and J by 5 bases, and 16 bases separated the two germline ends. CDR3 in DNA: TGCAGTGCTGGACGGGTTGGACGGGATCAGCCCCAGCATTTT. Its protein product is CSAGRVGRDQPQHF.

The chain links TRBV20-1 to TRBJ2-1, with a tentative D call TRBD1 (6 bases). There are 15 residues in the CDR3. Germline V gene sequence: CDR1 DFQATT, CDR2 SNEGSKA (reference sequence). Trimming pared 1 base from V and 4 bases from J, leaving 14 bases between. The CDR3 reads CSARADRIGYNEQFF. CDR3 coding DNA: TGCAGTGCTAGAGCGGACAGAATAGGTTACAATGAGCAGTTCTTC.

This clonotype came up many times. The CDR3 sequence is CASSEEVTTNEKLFF. The CDR3 region has the DNA TGTGCCAGCAGTGAAGAGGTCACAACTAATGAAAAACTGTTTTTT. This sequence joins TRBV2 and TRBJ1-4; the D is unclear. The V gene's germline CDR1 is SNHLY and CDR2 FYNNEI. The CDR3 sequence is 15 residues long. V lost 1 base and J 0 bases, leaving 6 bases between the germline ends.

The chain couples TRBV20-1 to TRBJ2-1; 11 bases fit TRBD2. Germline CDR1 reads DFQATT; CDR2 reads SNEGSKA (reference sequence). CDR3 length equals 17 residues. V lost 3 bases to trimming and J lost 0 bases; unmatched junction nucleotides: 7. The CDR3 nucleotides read TGCAGTGCTAGGCCGGGACTAGCGGATAGCTCCTACAATGAGCAGTTCTTC. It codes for CSARPGLADSSYNEQFF.

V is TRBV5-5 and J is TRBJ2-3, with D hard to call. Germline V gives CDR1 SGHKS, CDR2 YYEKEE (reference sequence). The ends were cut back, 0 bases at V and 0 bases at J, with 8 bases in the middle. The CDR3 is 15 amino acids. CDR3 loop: CASSLGPFSTDTQYF. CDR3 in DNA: TGTGCCAGCAGCTTGGGGCCTTTTAGCACAGATACGCAGTATTTT.

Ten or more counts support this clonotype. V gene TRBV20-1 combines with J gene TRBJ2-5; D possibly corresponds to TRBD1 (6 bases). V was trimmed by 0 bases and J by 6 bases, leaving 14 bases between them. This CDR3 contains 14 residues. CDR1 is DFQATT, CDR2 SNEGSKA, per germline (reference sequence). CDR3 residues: CSARDLYRDKTQYF. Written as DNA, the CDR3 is TGCAGTGCTAGAGATCTCTACAGGGATAAGACCCAGTACTTC.

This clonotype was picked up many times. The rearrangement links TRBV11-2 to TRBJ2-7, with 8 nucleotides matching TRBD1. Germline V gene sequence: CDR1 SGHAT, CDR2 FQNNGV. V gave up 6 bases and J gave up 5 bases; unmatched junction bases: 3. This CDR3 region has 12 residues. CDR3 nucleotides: TGTGCCAGCAGTCAGACAGGGGACGAGCAGTACTTC. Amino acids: CASSQTGDEQYF.

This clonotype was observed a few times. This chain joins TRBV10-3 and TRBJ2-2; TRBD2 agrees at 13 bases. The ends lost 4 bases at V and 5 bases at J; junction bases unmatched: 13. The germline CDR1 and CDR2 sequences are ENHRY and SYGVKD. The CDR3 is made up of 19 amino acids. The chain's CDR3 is CAISAPGLAGEEETGELFF. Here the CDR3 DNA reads TGTGCCATCAGTGCCCCTGGACTAGCGGGAGAGGAGGAAACCGGGGAGCTGTTTTTT.

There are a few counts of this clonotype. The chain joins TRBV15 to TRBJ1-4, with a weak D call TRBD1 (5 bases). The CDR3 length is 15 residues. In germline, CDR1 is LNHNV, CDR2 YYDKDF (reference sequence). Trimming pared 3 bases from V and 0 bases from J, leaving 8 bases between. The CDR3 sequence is CATSRTAATNEKLFF. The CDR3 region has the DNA TGTGCCACCAGCAGGACAGCCGCAACTAATGAAAAACTGTTTTTT.

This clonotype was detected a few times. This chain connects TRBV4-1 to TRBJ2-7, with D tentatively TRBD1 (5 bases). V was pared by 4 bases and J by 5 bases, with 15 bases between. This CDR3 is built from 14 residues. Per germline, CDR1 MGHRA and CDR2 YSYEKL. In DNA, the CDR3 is TGCGCCAGCAGCCGATTTCCGAAAGGGGACGAGCAGTACTTC. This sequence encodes CASSRFPKGDEQYF.

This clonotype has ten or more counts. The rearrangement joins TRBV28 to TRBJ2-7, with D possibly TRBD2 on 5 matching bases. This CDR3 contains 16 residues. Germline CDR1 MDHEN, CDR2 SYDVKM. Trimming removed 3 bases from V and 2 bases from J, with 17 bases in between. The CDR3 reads CASSFRTAGFAYEQYF. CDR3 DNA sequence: TGTGCCAGCAGTTTTAGGACTGCGGGCTTTGCCTACGAGCAGTACTTC.

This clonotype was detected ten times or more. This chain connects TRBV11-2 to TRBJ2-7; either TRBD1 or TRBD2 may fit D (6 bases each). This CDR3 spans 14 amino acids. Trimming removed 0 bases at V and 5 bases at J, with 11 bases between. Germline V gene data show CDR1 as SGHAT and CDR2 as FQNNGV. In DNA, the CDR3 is TGTGCCAGCAGCTTAGAGGTCGGGGGCGACGAGCAGTACTTC. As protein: CASSLEVGGDEQYF.

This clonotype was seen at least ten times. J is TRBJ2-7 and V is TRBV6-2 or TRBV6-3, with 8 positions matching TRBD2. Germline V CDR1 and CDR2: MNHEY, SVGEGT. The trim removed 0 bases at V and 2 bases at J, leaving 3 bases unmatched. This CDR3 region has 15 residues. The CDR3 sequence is CASSYSGREAYEQYF. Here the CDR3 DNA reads TGTGCCAGCAGTTACTCAGGGCGGGAGGCCTACGAGCAGTACTTC.

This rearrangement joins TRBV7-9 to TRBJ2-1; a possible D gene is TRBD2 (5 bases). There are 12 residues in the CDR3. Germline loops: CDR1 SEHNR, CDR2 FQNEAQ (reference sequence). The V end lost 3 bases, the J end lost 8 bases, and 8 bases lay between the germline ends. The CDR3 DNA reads TGTGCCAGCAGCTTTGGTAGCGATGAGCAGTTCTTC. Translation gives CASSFGSDEQFF.

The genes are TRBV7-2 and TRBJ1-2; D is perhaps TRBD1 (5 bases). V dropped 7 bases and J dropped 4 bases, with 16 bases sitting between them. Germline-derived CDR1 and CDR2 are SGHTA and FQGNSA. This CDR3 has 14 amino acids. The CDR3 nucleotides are TGTGCCAGCACCACCTCCGGGACCTTCTATGGCTACACCTTC. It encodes CASTTSGTFYGYTF.

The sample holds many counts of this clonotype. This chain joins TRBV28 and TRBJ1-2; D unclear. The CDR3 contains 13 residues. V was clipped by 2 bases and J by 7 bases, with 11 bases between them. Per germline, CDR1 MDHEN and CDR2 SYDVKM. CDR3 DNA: TGTGCCAGCAGTTTACTAACATCGGCTGGCTACACCTTC. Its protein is CASSLLTSAGYTF.

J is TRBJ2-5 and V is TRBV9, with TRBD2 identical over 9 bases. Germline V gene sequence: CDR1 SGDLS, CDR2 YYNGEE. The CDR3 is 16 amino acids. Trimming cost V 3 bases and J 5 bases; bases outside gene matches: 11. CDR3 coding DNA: TGTGCCAGCAGCGCAAGACAGGGCGGGAGGGGTGAGACCCAGTACTTC. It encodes CASSARQGGRGETQYF.

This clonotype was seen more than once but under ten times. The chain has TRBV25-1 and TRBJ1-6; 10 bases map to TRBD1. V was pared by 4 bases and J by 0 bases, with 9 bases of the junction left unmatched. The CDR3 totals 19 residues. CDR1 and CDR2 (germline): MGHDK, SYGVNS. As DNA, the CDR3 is TGTGCCAGCAGTGGATGGACAGGGGGTGTTAGCTCCTATAATTCACCCCTCCACTTT. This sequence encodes CASSGWTGGVSSYNSPLHF. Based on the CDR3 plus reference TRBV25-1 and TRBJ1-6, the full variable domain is EADIYQTPRYLVIGTGKKITLECSQTMGHDKMYWYQQDPGMELHLIHYSYGVNSTEKGDLSSESTVSRIRTEHFPLTLESARPSHTSQYLCASSGWTGGVSSYNSPLHFGNGTRLTVT.

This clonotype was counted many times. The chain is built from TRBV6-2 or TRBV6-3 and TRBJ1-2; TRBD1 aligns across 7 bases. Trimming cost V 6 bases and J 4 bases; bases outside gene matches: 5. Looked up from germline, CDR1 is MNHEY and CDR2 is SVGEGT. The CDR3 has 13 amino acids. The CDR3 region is CASSSGTVYGYTF. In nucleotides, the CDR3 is TGTGCCAGCAGCTCCGGGACAGTCTATGGCTACACCTTC.

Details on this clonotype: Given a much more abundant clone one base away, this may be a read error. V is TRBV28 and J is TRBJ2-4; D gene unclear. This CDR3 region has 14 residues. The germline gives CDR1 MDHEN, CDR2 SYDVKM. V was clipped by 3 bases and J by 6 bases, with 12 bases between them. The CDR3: CASSFQVGTNIQYF. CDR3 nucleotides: TGTGCCAGCAGTTTTCAGGTTGGCACAAACATTCAGTACTTC.

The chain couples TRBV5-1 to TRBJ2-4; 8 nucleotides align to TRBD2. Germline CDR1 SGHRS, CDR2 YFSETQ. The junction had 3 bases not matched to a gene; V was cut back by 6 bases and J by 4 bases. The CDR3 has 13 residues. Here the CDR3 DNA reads TGCGCCAGCACGGGACTAGATAAAAACATTCAGTACTTC. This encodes CASTGLDKNIQYF.

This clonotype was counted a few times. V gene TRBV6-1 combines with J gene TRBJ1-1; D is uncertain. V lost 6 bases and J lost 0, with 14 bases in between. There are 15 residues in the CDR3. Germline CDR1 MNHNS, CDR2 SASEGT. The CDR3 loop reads CASSSRHSVNTEAFF. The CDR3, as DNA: TGTGCCAGCAGCTCCCGACACTCCGTGAACACTGAAGCTTTCTTT.

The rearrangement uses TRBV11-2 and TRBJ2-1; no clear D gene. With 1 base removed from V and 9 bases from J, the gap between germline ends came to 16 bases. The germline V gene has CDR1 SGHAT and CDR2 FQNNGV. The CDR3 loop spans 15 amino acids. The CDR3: CASSLGSRSGAEQFF. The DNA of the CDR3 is TGTGCCAGCAGCTTAGGAAGTAGGTCCGGCGCTGAGCAGTTCTTC.